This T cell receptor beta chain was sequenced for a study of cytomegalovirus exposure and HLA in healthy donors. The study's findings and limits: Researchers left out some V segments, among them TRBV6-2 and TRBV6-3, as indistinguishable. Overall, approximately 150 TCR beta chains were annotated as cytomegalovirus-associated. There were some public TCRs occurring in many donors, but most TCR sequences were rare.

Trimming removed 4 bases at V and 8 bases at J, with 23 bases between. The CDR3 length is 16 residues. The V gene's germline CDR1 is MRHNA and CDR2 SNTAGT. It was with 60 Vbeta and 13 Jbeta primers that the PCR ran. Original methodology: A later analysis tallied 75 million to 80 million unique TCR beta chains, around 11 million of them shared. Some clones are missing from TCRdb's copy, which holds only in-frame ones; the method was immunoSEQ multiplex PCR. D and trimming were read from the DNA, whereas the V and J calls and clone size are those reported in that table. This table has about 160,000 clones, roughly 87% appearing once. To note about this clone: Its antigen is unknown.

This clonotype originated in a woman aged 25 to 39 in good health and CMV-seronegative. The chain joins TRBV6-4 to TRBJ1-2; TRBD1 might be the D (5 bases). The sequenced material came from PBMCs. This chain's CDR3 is CASSGVPNRSGRGYTF. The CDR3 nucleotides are TGTGCCAGCAGTGGGGTCCCGAACAGGAGTGGAAGAGGCTACACCTTC.